These 20 T cell receptor beta chains originate from one sample sequenced in a study of OX40 agonist ivuxolimab in advanced cancers. Produced via immunoSEQ multiplex PCR; TCRdb's table is partial and in-frame only. The repertoire holds some 23,000 clones, with approximately 91% as singletons. The sample in question was CD4+ or CD8+ T cells sorted from blood, obtained in a trial of the OX40 agonist ivuxolimab. These receptors originate from an adult with an advanced solid tumor such as melanoma, head and neck, liver or kidney cancer.

J is TRBJ2-1 and V is TRBV27, with TRBD2 as a possible D gene (7 bases). The CDR3 consists of 17 residues. Germline-derived CDR1 and CDR2 are MNHEY and SMNVEV (reference sequence). The V and J ends lost 8 bases and 2 bases respectively, with 22 bases between them. CDR3 coding DNA: TGTGCCAGCGTACCCGAATGGGGGCTAGCGGCCTACAATGAGCAGTTCTTC. This encodes CASVPEWGLAAYNEQFF.

The J gene is TRBJ2-5, the V gene TRBV5-1; perhaps D is TRBD1 or TRBD2 (5 bases each). The CDR3 runs 16 residues. Germline values: CDR1 SGHRS, CDR2 YFSETQ. V lost 0 bases and J 1 base, leaving 13 bases between the germline ends. The CDR3: CASSLAGAAIQETQYF. CDR3 DNA: TGCGCCAGCAGCTTGGCCGGGGCAGCTATCCAAGAGACCCAGTACTTC.

The V and J genes are TRBV4-1 and TRBJ1-4; no firm D call. This CDR3 comprises 14 residues. V was cut by 4 bases and J by 7 bases, with 13 bases left in between. Germline V gene data show CDR1 as MGHRA and CDR2 as YSYEKL. The CDR3 coding sequence is TGCGCCAGCAGCCGAGCCCCGGAGGGTGAAAAACTGTTTTTT. Encoded protein: CASSRAPEGEKLFF.

The gene calls are TRBV30 and TRBJ2-1; the match to TRBD2 covers 7 bases. V was clipped by 3 bases and J by 7 bases; unmatched bases: 9. CDR1 and CDR2 (germline): GTSNPN, SVGIG (reference sequence). The CDR3 extends over 14 amino acids. This CDR3 reads CAWRFGGSGNEQFF. In DNA form, the CDR3 reads TGTGCCTGGAGATTCGGCGGGAGCGGGAATGAGCAGTTCTTC.

The chain employs TRBV19 and TRBJ2-7; the match to TRBD2 covers 7 bases. The V gene end was trimmed by 8 bases and the J gene end by 6 bases; junction bases not matched to a gene: 7. The CDR3 has 12 residues. The V gene's germline CDR1 is LNHDA and CDR2 SQIVND (reference sequence). The CDR3: CASSFSSGEQYF. In DNA, the CDR3 is TGTGCCAGTTCGTTCTCTAGCGGCGAGCAGTACTTC.

The chain is built from TRBV27 and TRBJ2-7; D is possibly TRBD2 (6 bases). Trimming shortened V by 3 bases and J by 1 base, and 19 bases separated the two germline ends. This CDR3 spans 17 amino acids. Germline V lookup: CDR1 MNHEY, CDR2 SMNVEV (reference sequence). The CDR3 sequence is CASSFLTSGGSSYEQYF. The CDR3 DNA follows: TGTGCCAGCAGTTTCCTAACCTCCGGGGGTTCTTCCTACGAGCAGTACTTC.

This rearrangement joins TRBV7-2 to TRBJ2-7; unclear D gene. This CDR3 spans 14 amino acids. V was trimmed by 1 base and J by 3 bases, leaving 10 bases between them. Germline V gives CDR1 SGHTA, CDR2 FQGNSA. This CDR3 reads CASSLGLASYEQYF. The CDR3 region has the DNA TGTGCCAGCAGCTTAGGACTGGCCAGCTACGAGCAGTACTTC.

V usage is TRBV28 and J usage is TRBJ2-3, with 10 bases identical to TRBD2. Per germline, CDR1 MDHEN and CDR2 SYDVKM. V shed 4 bases and J 5 bases; nucleotides not matched to a gene: 12. The CDR3 is 17 amino acids. The CDR3 DNA reads as TGTGCCAGCAGTTCCCCCCTAAGCGGGGGGGCCATAGATACGCAGTATTTT. Residues: CASSSPLSGGAIDTQYF.

The V gene is TRBV5-5, the J gene TRBJ2-2, with 12 bases lining up with TRBD1. The CDR3 contains 16 residues. CDR1 SGHKS and CDR2 YYEKEE come from the germline V gene (reference sequence). V was clipped by 3 bases and J by 4 bases; unmatched bases: 4. The CDR3 is CASSSGTGGGTGELFF. The CDR3 DNA reads TGTGCCAGCAGCTCTGGGACAGGGGGCGGCACCGGGGAGCTGTTTTTT. The full variable domain, rest sourced from reference TRBV5-5 and TRBJ2-2, is DAGVTQSPTHLIKTRGQQVTLRCSPISGHKSVSWYQQVLGQGPQFIFQYYEKEERGRGNFPDRFSARQFPNYSSELNVNALLLGDSALYLCASSSGTGGGTGELFFGEGSRLTVL.

This chain links TRBV5-1 with TRBJ2-5; 11 nucleotides agree with TRBD2. The germline gives CDR1 SGHRS, CDR2 YFSETQ. The CDR3 runs 16 residues. The trim removed 0 bases at V and 4 bases at J, leaving 5 bases unmatched. CDR3 sequence reads: CASSLGNLAGGETQYF. As DNA, the CDR3 is TGCGCCAGCAGCTTGGGGAACCTAGCGGGAGGAGAGACCCAGTACTTC.

Comment on this clone: The junction departs from germline at one end; a sequencing error may be responsible. The CDR3, as DNA: TGTGCTAGCAGCTTAGGTGGCACTGGGGAGCAGTTCTTC. Its protein is CASSLGGTGEQFF. The chain recombines TRBV7-7 with TRBJ2-1; D not certain. The CDR3 runs to 13 residues. Looked up from germline, CDR1 is SSHAT and CDR2 is FNYEAQ (reference sequence).

The chain recombines TRBV10-3 with TRBJ2-7, with a weak D call TRBD1 (5 bases). Germline V lookup: CDR1 ENHRY, CDR2 SYGVKD. The ends were cut back, 2 bases at V and 6 bases at J, with 8 bases in the middle. This CDR3 is 12 amino acids long. The CDR3 DNA reads TGTGCCATCAGTGAGGACAGAGGCGAGCAGTACTTC. Translated, it gives CAISEDRGEQYF.

The rearrangement joins TRBV7-2 to TRBJ1-1; 9 nucleotides match TRBD1. V gave up 5 bases and J gave up 1 base; unmatched junction bases: 5. From germline, CDR1 is SGHTA and CDR2 FQGNSA. This CDR3 has 15 residues. CDR3 nucleotide sequence: TGTGCCAGCAGCCCCCAACAGGGGGCGAACACTGAAGCTTTCTTT. As protein: CASSPQQGANTEAFF.

This clone was observed a single time. The chain is built from TRBV25-1 and TRBJ2-2; D is ambiguous. Between the trimmed V and J ends, which lost 10 bases and 5 bases, there was a span of 8 bases. The CDR3 extends over 11 amino acids. Germline V lookup: CDR1 MGHDK, CDR2 SYGVNS. The chain's CDR3 is CATAVTGELFF. CDR3 coding DNA: TGTGCCACAGCAGTAACCGGGGAGCTGTTTTTT.

The V call is TRBV29-1, the J call TRBJ1-1, with D unresolved. V gave up 4 bases and J gave up 3 bases, with 9 bases separating them. This CDR3 contains 12 residues. Germline CDR1 reads SQVTM; CDR2 reads ANQGSEA. The CDR3 loop reads CSVATWDTEAFF. The CDR3 DNA reads as TGCAGCGTTGCTACTTGGGACACTGAAGCTTTCTTT.

The gene calls are TRBV19 and TRBJ2-3; tentatively, D is TRBD2 (6 bases). From germline, CDR1 is LNHDA and CDR2 SQIVND (reference sequence). This CDR3 has 11 residues. Trimming pared 7 bases from V and 8 bases from J, leaving 10 bases between. The CDR3 coding sequence is TGTGCCAGTAACTTCGGGGGTACGCAGTATTTT. Amino acids: CASNFGGTQYF.

The chain links TRBV2 to TRBJ1-1; no clear D. The CDR3 has 12 residues. The germline gives CDR1 SNHLY, CDR2 FYNNEI. With 0 bases removed from V and 3 bases from J, the gap between germline ends came to 2 bases. This CDR3 is CASSEADTEAFF. The CDR3 coding sequence is TGTGCCAGCAGTGAAGCGGACACTGAAGCTTTCTTT.

V gene TRBV7-3 combines with J gene TRBJ2-1, with D possibly matching TRBD2 (6 bases). Germline V gene lookup returns CDR1 SGHTA and CDR2 FQGTGA. V lost 5 bases to trimming and J lost 5 bases, with 13 bases between them. This CDR3 comprises 14 residues. The CDR3 sequence: CASSLRAGNNEQFF. CDR3 sequence (DNA): TGTGCCAGCAGCCTCCGTGCGGGGAACAATGAGCAGTTCTTC.

The rearrangement links TRBV5-6 to TRBJ2-1, with TRBD2 matching 11 bases. The germline gives CDR1 SGHDT, CDR2 YYEEEE. The V and J ends lost 1 base and 7 bases, in that order; junction bases with no gene match: 1. This CDR3 contains 14 residues. The chain's CDR3 is CASSLTSGSNEQFF. Here the CDR3 DNA reads TGTGCCAGCAGCTTGACTAGCGGGAGTAATGAGCAGTTCTTC.

Comments on this clone: One junction end disagrees with the germline gene, perhaps due to a read error. The gene calls are TRBV7-2 and TRBJ2-5; D remains unclear. Germline CDR1 SGHTA, CDR2 FQGNSA. The CDR3 totals 12 residues. The CDR3 sequence: CLVGMVQETQYF. CDR3 DNA: TGCCTGGTAGGGATGGTTCAAGAGACCCAGTACTTC.